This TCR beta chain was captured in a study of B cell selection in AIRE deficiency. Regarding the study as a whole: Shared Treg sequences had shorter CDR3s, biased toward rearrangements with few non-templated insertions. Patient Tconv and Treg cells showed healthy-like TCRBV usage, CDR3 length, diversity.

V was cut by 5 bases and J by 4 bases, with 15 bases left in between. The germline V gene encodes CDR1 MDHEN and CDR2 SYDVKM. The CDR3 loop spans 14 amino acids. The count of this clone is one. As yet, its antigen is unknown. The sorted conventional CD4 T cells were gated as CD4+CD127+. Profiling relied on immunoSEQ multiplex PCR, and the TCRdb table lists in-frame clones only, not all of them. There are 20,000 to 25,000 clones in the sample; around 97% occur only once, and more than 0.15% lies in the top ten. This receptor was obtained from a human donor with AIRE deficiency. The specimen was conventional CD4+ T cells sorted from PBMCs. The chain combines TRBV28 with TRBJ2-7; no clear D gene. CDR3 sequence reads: CASSAPGPSYEQYF. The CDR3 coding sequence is TGTGCCAGCAGTGCCCCCGGCCCTAGTTACGAGCAGTACTTC.